A selection of T cell receptor beta chains follows, all from one sample in a study of blood T cells in healthy people across ages. Each CDR3 protein is one row after TCRdb ran MiXCR on the 5' RACE reads. The sample lists about 1,500,000 distinct CDR3 sequences, over 25% seen once, with about 7.7% in the top ten. Material for sequencing was blood. All receptors derive from a woman aged 25-40 years in good health. The CDR3 runs from the conserved cysteine through the conserved F or W. The order of the fields is J gene, clone size, V gene, CDR3 length, D gene, CDR3 DNA, CDR3 protein. A D gene is named only where the DNA matches it firmly. Some rows have no size entry. The others give once, few or many, or a class for an expanded clone.

j_gene: TRBJ2-5
abundance: .
v_gene: TRBV3-1
len: 15
d_gene: .
CDR3nt: TGTGCCAGCAGTCTACGGGGAAGGCTGCTGGGGACCCAGTACTTC
CDR3aa: CASSLRGRLLGTQYF

j_gene: TRBJ1-5
abundance: .
v_gene: TRBV6-1
len: 15
d_gene: TRBD1
CDR3nt: TGTGCCAGCAGAAAGGGACAGCCTTCTAATCAGCCCCAGCATTTT
CDR3aa: CASRKGQPSNQPQHF

j_gene: TRBJ2-7
abundance: many
v_gene: TRBV7-6
len: 13
d_gene: .
CDR3nt: TGTGCCAGCAGTTTGACAGCTGACTACGAGCAGTACTTC
CDR3aa: CASSLTADYEQYF

j_gene: TRBJ2-1
abundance: few
v_gene: TRBV5-1
len: 19
d_gene: TRBD2
CDR3nt: TGCGCCAGCAGCTACGGACTAGCGGGGGGGTCCTACGCCTACAATGAGCAGTTCTTC
CDR3aa: CASSYGLAGGSYAYNEQFF

j_gene: TRBJ1-3
abundance: many
v_gene: TRBV4-3
len: 13
d_gene: .
CDR3nt: TGCGCCAGCAGCCAAGAGGAGGGAAACACCATATATTTT
CDR3aa: CASSQEEGNTIYF

j_gene: TRBJ2-1
abundance: many
v_gene: TRBV29-1
len: 14
d_gene: .
CDR3nt: TGCAGCGTTGACCGGGCCCTCTCCTACAATGAGCAGTTCTTC
CDR3aa: CSVDRALSYNEQFF

j_gene: TRBJ1-6
abundance: .
v_gene: TRBV5-4
len: 12
d_gene: .
CDR3nt: TGTGCCAGCAGCGGGGGTAATTCATCCCCCCACTTT
CDR3aa: CASSGGNSSPHF

j_gene: TRBJ2-2
abundance: few
v_gene: TRBV7-3
len: 15
d_gene: .
CDR3nt: TGTGCCAGCAGCTTAGGCCAGGGGGGCACCGGGGAGCTGTTTTTT
CDR3aa: CASSLGQGGTGELFF

j_gene: TRBJ2-7
abundance: few
v_gene: TRBV29-1
len: 12
d_gene: TRBD2
CDR3nt: TGCAGCGTCACCCGGGAGGGCTACGAGCAGTACTTC
CDR3aa: CSVTREGYEQYF

j_gene: TRBJ2-7
abundance: few
v_gene: TRBV4-1
len: 17
d_gene: .
CDR3nt: TGCGCCAGCAGCCAAGCAACCGGGACGCCGACGGGCTACGAGCAGTACTTC
CDR3aa: CASSQATGTPTGYEQYF

j_gene: TRBJ2-1
abundance: .
v_gene: TRBV20-1
len: 15
d_gene: TRBD2
CDR3nt: TGCAGTGCGTCCGAGCGGGAGGGCTTCGGAAATGAGCAGTTCTTC
CDR3aa: CSASEREGFGNEQFF

j_gene: TRBJ2-7
abundance: .
v_gene: TRBV4-1
len: 12
d_gene: .
CDR3nt: TGCGCCAGCAGCCCTGCTGATGGGGAGCAGTACTTC
CDR3aa: CASSPADGEQYF

j_gene: TRBJ2-1
abundance: .
v_gene: TRBV2
len: 14
d_gene: .
CDR3nt: TGTGCCAGCAAGCTGGCGGGCTACTACAATGAGCAGTTCTTC
CDR3aa: CASKLAGYYNEQFF

j_gene: TRBJ2-3
abundance: .
v_gene: TRBV15
len: 14
d_gene: .
CDR3nt: TGTGCCACCAGCATCTGGGACACCACAGATACGCAGTATTTT
CDR3aa: CATSIWDTTDTQYF

j_gene: TRBJ1-1
abundance: .
v_gene: TRBV5-1
len: 15
d_gene: .
CDR3nt: TGCGCCAGCAGCTTACGGGGCAGGGCGGACACTGAAGCTTTCTTT
CDR3aa: CASSLRGRADTEAFF

j_gene: TRBJ2-3
abundance: .
v_gene: TRBV5-1
len: 17
d_gene: TRBD2
CDR3nt: TGCGCCAGCAGCCCAAGCCCTAGCGGTCCGAGCACAGATACGCAGTATTTT
CDR3aa: CASSPSPSGPSTDTQYF

j_gene: TRBJ2-1
abundance: .
v_gene: TRBV4-1
len: 15
d_gene: .
CDR3nt: TGCGCCAGCAGCCAACAACCATGGGACTTCAATGAGCAGTTCTTC
CDR3aa: CASSQQPWDFNEQFF

j_gene: TRBJ2-1
abundance: few
v_gene: TRBV20-1
len: 15
d_gene: .
CDR3nt: TGCAGTGGGCAGAGGGCGGCTAGCCCCGTCAATGAGCAGTTCTTC
CDR3aa: CSGQRAASPVNEQFF

j_gene: TRBJ2-5
abundance: few
v_gene: TRBV10-3
len: 12
d_gene: .
CDR3nt: TGTGCCAACCAACAGGTTCTGGAGACCCAGTACTTC
CDR3aa: CANQQVLETQYF

j_gene: TRBJ2-7
abundance: many
v_gene: TRBV18
len: 13
d_gene: .
CDR3nt: TGTGCCAGCTCATTTGGTACCCACTACGAGCAGTACTTC
CDR3aa: CASSFGTHYEQYF

j_gene: TRBJ2-2
abundance: .
v_gene: TRBV6-6
len: 13
d_gene: .
CDR3nt: TGTGCCAGCAGTTACGAGGGGCCCGAGGAGCTGTTTTTT
CDR3aa: CASSYEGPEELFF

j_gene: TRBJ1-1
abundance: many
v_gene: TRBV12-3/TRBV12-4
len: 14
d_gene: .
CDR3nt: TGTGCCAGCAGCCCGGAAGGTGTCCGGGGTGAAGCTTTCTTT
CDR3aa: CASSPEGVRGEAFF

j_gene: TRBJ2-1
abundance: few
v_gene: TRBV4-3
len: 17
d_gene: TRBD1
CDR3nt: TGCGCCAGCAGCCCATACCGTGTAGGACAGGGGAACAATGAGCAGTTCTTC
CDR3aa: CASSPYRVGQGNNEQFF

j_gene: TRBJ1-5
abundance: few
v_gene: TRBV30
len: 13
d_gene: .
CDR3nt: TGTGCCTGGGCTGCCGGGGGTAATCAGCCCCAGCATTTT
CDR3aa: CAWAAGGNQPQHF

j_gene: TRBJ2-5
abundance: .
v_gene: TRBV5-1
len: 17
d_gene: .
CDR3nt: TGCGCCAGCAGCTATGCCGGGACTGGGGGAAAAAGTGGGACCCAGTACTTC
CDR3aa: CASSYAGTGGKSGTQYF

j_gene: TRBJ1-1
abundance: .
v_gene: TRBV3-1
len: 15
d_gene: TRBD1
CDR3nt: TGTGCCAGCAGCCAAGTCGGGACAGGGGGTACTGAAGCTTTCTTT
CDR3aa: CASSQVGTGGTEAFF

j_gene: TRBJ2-1
abundance: few
v_gene: TRBV10-3
len: 13
d_gene: .
CDR3nt: TGTGCCATCAGTGAGGGAGGGTACAATGAGCAGTTCTTC
CDR3aa: CAISEGGYNEQFF

j_gene: TRBJ2-7
abundance: many
v_gene: TRBV7-2
len: 15
d_gene: .
CDR3nt: TGTGCCAGCAGCTTAGCAGGGGATGGAGCTTACGAGCAGTACTTC
CDR3aa: CASSLAGDGAYEQYF

j_gene: TRBJ2-5
abundance: .
v_gene: TRBV18
len: 13
d_gene: .
CDR3nt: TGTGCCAGCTCACAAACTAGAGACAATGAGCAGTACTTC
CDR3aa: CASSQTRDNEQYF

j_gene: TRBJ2-1
abundance: few
v_gene: TRBV28
len: 17
d_gene: TRBD1
CDR3nt: TGTGCCAGCAGTCGCCCTACAGGGGGCCTGATGGTCAATGAGCAGTTCTTC
CDR3aa: CASSRPTGGLMVNEQFF

j_gene: TRBJ1-2
abundance: .
v_gene: TRBV11-2
len: 13
d_gene: .
CDR3nt: TGTGCCAGCAGCGGATCCGACGGCCATGGCTACACCTTC
CDR3aa: CASSGSDGHGYTF